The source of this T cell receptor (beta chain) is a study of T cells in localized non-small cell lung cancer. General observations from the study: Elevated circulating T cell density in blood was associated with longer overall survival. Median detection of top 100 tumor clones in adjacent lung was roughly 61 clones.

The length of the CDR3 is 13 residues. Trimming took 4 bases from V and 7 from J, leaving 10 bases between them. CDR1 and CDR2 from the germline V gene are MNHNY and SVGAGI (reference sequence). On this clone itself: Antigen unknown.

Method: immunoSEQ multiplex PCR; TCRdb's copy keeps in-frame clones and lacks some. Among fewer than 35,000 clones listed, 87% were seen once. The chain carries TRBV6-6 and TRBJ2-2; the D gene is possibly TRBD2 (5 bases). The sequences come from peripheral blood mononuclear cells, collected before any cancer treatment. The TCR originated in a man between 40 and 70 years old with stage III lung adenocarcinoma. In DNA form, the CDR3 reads TGTGCCAGCAGTTCATCACTAGGCGGGGAGCTGTTTTTT. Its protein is CASSSSLGGELFF.